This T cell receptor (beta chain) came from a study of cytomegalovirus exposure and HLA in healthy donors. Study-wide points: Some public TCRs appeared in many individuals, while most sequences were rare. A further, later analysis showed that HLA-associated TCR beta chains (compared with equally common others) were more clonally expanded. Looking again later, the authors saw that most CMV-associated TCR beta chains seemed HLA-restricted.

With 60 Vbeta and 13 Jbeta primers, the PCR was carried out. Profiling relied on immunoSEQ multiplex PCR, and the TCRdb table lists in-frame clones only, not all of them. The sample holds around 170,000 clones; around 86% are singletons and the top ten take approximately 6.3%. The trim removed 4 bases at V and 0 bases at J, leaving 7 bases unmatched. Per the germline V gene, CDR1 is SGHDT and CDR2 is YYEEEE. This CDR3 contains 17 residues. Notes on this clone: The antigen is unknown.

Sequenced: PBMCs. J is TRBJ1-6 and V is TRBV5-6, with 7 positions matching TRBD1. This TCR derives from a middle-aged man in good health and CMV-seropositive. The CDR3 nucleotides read TGTGCCAGCAGCCTACAGGGGTTGCGCTCCTATAATTCACCCCTCCACTTT. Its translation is CASSLQGLRSYNSPLHF.